This section outlines one T cell receptor beta chain sequence together with its context. The clone's antigen remains unknown. Base qualities were left out, and no much larger clone turns up one base away. Using the deep immunoSEQ assay, TCR CDR3 regions were amplified from genomic DNA by multiplex PCR. Extracted genomic DNA from each cell subset was spread evenly across all wells of several immunoSEQ 96-well plates, with each plate serving as a replicate. For sorted subsets, approximately 190 ng of genomic DNA, equivalent to 25,000 to 35,000 T cell genomes, went into each replicate PCR. The purified libraries were quantified using a Qubit 3.0 fluorometer, sized with a Bioanalyzer 2100, and then quantified again using the KAPA Library Quantification kit. A separate single-read 150-cycle Illumina NextSeq 550 flow cell was used to sequence each immunoSEQ 96-well plate. The study's own analysis went as follows. Because the immunoSEQ output held only junctional sequences and lacked quality scores, the filtering could not match the filtering applied to full-length reads. To assign V/J genes and CDR3, sequences were annotated using PyIR, a Python wrapper for IgBLAST v1.9, with IMGT germline references. Reads with weak V/J assignments (E-value above 1e-6), missing CDR3, stop codons, out-of-frame junctions, or ambiguous translated residues were removed. V3J clonotypes were defined as sequences sharing an identical inferred V gene, J gene, and CDR3 amino acid sequence. To compute the percentage overlap between repertoires, the number of shared unique clonotypes was divided by the size of the smaller repertoire. Repertoire richness was assessed with RTK rarefaction, the Chao1 estimator, and Recon v2.1 estimates of unobserved clonotypes. For all TCRbeta clonotypes obtained by the gDNA method from several donors, generation probabilities were computed with OLGA. What TCRdb holds here is the immuneACCESS table cut down to in-frame rearrangements. Part of the clones is not present; checked against another copy, under half of the missing clones reflect an unresolved V gene, and the others are unexplained. V and J calls and clone size are as listed in that table; D and trimming were resolved from the DNA. The sample contains 2 million or so clones, roughly 95% of them found a single time. Of the sample, around 1.1% falls within the top ten clones.

For the CD8 naive samples, CD45RO-negative cells were positively selected for CCR7, yielding a CD45RA+CCR7+ population from which TemRA cells were excluded. The donors were healthy, HIV-negative adults who had no recently reported acute infections or vaccinations. Every donor was a Caucasian adult residing in Nashville, Tennessee, USA. Blood was obtained by leukapheresis, after which PBMCs were separated by Ficoll-Histopaque density gradient centrifugation and cryopreserved in liquid nitrogen vapor phase. Purity and quantity of every magnetically sorted T cell population were checked by analytical flow cytometry. From each sorted fraction, genomic DNA was isolated and quantified by UV absorbance on a Nanodrop 2000c. The data originate from a study of shared clonotypes between healthy human individuals (dated by TCRdb to about 2020). Some background on the complete study: The cohort comprised a couple of women and a few men aged 18 to 49 years. For each donor, CD4 naive and CD4 memory were each given three plates, CD8 naive was given two plates, and CD8 memory was given one plate. Blood TCR repertoires of about 5 healthy adults were deeply sequenced to estimate repertoire size and the extent of clonotype sharing between individuals. To increase sequencing depth and limit assay-specific biases, TCR repertoire library preparation and sequencing were carried out by different laboratories using diverse techniques. Between about 0.94 and 8.9 billion PBMCs per donor were obtained by leukapheresis. What the study reported, not specific to this receptor: When several donors were compared, the shared fraction of clonotypes was approximately 5% for naive CD4, about 4% for naive CD8, 2% to 2.5% for memory CD4, and around 0.4% for memory CD8. Even with the large sequencing depth, rarefaction of the sorted-subset datasets indicated that sequencing was incomplete. The small number of donors limited the genetic and exposure-history diversity represented. Compared with non-shared clonotypes, clonotypes shared by all four sorted-subset donors had higher generation probabilities. Pairwise subsampling led to the expectation that sequencing depth would affect the degree of clonotype sharing among donors. Sampling was limited to blood, and TCR repertoires in tissue likely differ from TCR repertoires in blood. Naive subsets generally had larger estimated clonotype richness than memory subsets.

The germline V gene (reference sequence) yields MNHEY for CDR1 and SMNVEV for CDR2. From V the trimming removes 2 bases and from J it removes 4 bases, while the gene matches leave 4 bases of the junction unaccounted for. Reading from cysteine to phenylalanine, the CDR3 counts 14 amino acids. Here the CDR3 DNA is all that survives: 42 bases in frame from base 1. The chain is encoded by TRBV27 joined to TRBJ2-5, and 7 junction bases match TRBD1. Sequenced input: naive CD8+ T cells sorted from blood. The meaning of the sample's cell subset or site label: CD45RA+CCR7+. The TCR was taken from a man aged 18 to 29 in good health. The base sequence is TGTGCCAGCAGTTTAACAGGGGAAGCAGAGACCCAGTACTTC. Translation gives CASSLTGEAETQYF.